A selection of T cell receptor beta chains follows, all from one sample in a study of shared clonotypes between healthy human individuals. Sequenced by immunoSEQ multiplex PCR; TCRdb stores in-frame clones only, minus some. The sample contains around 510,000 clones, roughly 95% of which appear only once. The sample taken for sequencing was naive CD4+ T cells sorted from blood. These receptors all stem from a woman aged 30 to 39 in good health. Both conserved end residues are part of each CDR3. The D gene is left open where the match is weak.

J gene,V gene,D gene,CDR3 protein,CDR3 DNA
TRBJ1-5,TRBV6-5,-,CASSYSATSNQPQHF,TGTGCCAGCAGTTACTCGGCGACAAGCAATCAGCCCCAGCATTTT
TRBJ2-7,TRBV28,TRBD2,CASIPGLAGEAYEQYF,TGTGCCAGCATCCCGGGACTAGCGGGAGAGGCCTACGAGCAGTACTTC
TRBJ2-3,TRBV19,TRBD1,CASRRQGDTDTQYF,TGTGCCAGTAGGAGACAGGGGGACACAGATACGCAGTATTTT
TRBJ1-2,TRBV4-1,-,CASSKREGDGYTF,TGCGCCAGCAGCAAAAGGGAGGGCGATGGCTACACCTTC
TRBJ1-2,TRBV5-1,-,CASSPGPNGYTF,TGCGCCAGCAGCCCGGGACCAAATGGCTACACCTTC
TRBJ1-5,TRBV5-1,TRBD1,CASSLDGTVGLPQHF,TGCGCCAGCAGCTTGGACGGGACAGTTGGTTTGCCCCAGCATTTT
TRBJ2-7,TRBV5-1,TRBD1,CASSRSGTGSWEQYF,TGCGCCAGCAGCCGTTCCGGGACAGGATCCTGGGAGCAGTACTTC
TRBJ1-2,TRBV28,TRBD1,CASSEAGGAWVPYGYTF,TGTGCCAGCAGTGAAGCAGGGGGCGCGTGGGTCCCCTATGGCTACACCTTC
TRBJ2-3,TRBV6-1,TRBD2,CASSDSGRTSTDTQYF,TGTGCCAGCAGTGATAGCGGGAGGACTAGCACAGATACGCAGTATTTT
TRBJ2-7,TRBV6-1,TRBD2,CASSVGTTRAYEQYF,TGTGCCAGCAGTGTAGGGACTACCCGCGCCTACGAGCAGTACTTC